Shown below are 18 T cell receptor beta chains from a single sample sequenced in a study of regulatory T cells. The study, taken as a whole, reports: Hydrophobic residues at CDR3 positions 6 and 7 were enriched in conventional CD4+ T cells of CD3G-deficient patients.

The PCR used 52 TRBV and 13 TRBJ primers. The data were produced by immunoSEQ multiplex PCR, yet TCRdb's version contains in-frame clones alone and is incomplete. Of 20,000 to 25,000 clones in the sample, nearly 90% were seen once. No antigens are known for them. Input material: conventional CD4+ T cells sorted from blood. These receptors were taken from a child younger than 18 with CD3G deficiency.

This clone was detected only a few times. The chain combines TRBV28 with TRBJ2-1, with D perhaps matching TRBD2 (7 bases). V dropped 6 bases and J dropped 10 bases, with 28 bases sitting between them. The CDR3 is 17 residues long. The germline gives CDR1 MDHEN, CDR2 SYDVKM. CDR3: CASSSWGAGVPVNEQFF. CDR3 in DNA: TGTGCCAGCAGCTCTTGGGGGGCGGGAGTACCCGTCAACGAGCAGTTCTTC.

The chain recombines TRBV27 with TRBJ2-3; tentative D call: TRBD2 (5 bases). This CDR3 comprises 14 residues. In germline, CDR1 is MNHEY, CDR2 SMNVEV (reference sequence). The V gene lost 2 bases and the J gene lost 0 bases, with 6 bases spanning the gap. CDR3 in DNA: TGTGCCAGCAGTTTAGGCGGGAGCACAGATACGCAGTATTTT. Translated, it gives CASSLGGSTDTQYF.

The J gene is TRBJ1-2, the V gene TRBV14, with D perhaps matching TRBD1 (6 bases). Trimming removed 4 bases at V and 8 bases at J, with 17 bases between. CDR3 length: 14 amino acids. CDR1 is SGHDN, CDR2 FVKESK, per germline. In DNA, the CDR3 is TGTGCCAGCAGCCCCGGGAACAGGGTTAAAGGCTACACCTTC. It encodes CASSPGNRVKGYTF.

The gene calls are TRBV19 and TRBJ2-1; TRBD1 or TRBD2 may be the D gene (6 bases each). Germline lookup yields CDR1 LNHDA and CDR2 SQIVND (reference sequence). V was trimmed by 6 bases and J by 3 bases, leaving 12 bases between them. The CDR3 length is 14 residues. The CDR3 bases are TGTGCCAGTAGCCGAGGGGGAGGCTACAATGAGCAGTTCTTC. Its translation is CASSRGGGYNEQFF.

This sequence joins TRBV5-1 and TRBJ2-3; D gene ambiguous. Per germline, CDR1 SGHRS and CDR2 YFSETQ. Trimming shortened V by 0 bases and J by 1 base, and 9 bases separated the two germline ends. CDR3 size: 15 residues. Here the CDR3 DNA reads TGCGCCAGCAGCTTGGGAGTCGGAGGCACAGATACGCAGTATTTT. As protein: CASSLGVGGTDTQYF.

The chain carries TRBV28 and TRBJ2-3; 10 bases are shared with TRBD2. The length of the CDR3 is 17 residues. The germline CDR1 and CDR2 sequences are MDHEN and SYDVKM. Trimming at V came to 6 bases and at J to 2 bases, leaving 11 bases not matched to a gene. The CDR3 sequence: CASSTSPGLAVTDTQYF. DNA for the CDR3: TGTGCCAGCAGCACATCGCCCGGACTAGCGGTCACAGATACGCAGTATTTT. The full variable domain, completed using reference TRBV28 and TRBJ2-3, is DVKVTQSSRYLVKRTGEKVFLECVQDMDHENMFWYRQDPGLGLRLIYFSYDVKMKEKGDIPEGYSVSREKKERFSLILESASTNQTSMYLCASSTSPGLAVTDTQYFGPGTRLTVL.

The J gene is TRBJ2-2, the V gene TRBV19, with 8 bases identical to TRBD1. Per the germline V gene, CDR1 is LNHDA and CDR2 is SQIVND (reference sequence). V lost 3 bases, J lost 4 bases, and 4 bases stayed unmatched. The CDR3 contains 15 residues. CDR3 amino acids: CASSIRGRATGELFF. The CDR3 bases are TGTGCCAGTAGTATCAGGGGGCGCGCCACCGGGGAGCTGTTTTTT.

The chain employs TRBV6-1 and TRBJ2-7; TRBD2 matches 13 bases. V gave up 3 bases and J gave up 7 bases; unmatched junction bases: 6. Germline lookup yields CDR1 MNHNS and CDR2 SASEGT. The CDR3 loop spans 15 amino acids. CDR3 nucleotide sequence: TGTGCCAGCAGTGACCCGACTAGCGGGAGGAGAGAGCAGTACTTC. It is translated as CASSDPTSGRREQYF.

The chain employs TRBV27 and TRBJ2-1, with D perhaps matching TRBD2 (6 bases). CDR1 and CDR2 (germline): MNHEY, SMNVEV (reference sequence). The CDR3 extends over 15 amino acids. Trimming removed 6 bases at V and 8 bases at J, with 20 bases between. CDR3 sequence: CASSPNVGPGDEQFF. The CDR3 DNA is TGTGCCAGCAGCCCAAATGTGGGTCCGGGGGATGAGCAGTTCTTC.

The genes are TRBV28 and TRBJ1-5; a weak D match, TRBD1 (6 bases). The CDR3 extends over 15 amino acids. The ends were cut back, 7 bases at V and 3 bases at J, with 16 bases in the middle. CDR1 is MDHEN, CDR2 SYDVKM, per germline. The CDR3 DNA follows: TGTGCCAGCAAAACAGGGCACGGAGCCAATCAGCCCCAGCATTTT. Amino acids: CASKTGHGANQPQHF. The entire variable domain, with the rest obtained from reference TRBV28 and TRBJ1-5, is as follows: DVKVTQSSRYLVKRTGEKVFLECVQDMDHENMFWYRQDPGLGLRLIYFSYDVKMKEKGDIPEGYSVSREKKERFSLILESASTNQTSMYLCASKTGHGANQPQHFGDGTRLSIL.

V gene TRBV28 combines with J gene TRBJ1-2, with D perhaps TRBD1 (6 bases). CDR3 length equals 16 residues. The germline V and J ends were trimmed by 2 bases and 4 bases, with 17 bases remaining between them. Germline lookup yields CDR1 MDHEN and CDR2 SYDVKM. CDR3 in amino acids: CASSLGDRPLGYGYTF. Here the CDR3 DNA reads TGTGCCAGCAGTTTAGGTGACAGGCCCCTGGGCTATGGCTACACCTTC.

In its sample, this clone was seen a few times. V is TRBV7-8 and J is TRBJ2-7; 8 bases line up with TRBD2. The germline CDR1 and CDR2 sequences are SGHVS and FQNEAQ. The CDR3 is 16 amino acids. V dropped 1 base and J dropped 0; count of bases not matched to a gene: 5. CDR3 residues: CASSLVSAGGSYEQYF. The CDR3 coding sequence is TGTGCCAGCAGCTTAGTAAGTGCGGGAGGCTCCTACGAGCAGTACTTC.

The chain's CDR3 is CASSLGQGYNQPQHF. The CDR3, as DNA: TGTGCCAGCAGTCTGGGACAGGGATACAATCAGCCCCAGCATTTT. V and J are TRBV28 and TRBJ1-5; 9 bases are a match to TRBD1. The CDR3 totals 15 residues. V was pared by 5 bases and J by 3 bases, with 5 bases of the junction left unmatched. CDR1 and CDR2 (germline): MDHEN, SYDVKM.

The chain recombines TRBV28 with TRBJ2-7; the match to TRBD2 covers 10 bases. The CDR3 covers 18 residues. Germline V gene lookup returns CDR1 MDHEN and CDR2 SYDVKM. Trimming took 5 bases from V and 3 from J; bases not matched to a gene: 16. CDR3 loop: CASSTHPGTSVSGYEQYF. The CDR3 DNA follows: TGTGCCAGCAGTACACATCCCGGGACTAGCGTATCAGGCTACGAGCAGTACTTC.

The CDR3 protein is CASSLFQQGIPGELFF. CDR3 nucleotide sequence: TGTGCCAGCAGCTTATTCCAACAGGGTATTCCCGGGGAGCTGTTTTTT. The chain recombines TRBV7-9 with TRBJ2-2; D perhaps matches TRBD1 (6 bases). V was clipped by 2 bases and J by 6 bases, with 16 bases between them. Germline CDR1 and CDR2: SEHNR and FQNEAQ (reference sequence). This CDR3 spans 16 amino acids.

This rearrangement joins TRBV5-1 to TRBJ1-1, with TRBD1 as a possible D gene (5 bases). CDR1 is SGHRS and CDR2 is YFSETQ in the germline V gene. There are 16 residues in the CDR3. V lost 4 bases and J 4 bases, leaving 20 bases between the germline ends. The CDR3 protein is CASSAQNQGAGTEAFF. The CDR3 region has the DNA TGCGCCAGCAGCGCCCAGAACCAGGGTGCGGGCACTGAAGCTTTCTTT.

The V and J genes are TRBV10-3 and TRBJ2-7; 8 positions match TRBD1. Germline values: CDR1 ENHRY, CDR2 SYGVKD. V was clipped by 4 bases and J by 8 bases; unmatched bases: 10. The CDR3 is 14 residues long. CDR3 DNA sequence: TGTGCCATCAGTGCCCAGGGGGCCACTAGCAAGCAGTACTTC. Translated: CAISAQGATSKQYF.

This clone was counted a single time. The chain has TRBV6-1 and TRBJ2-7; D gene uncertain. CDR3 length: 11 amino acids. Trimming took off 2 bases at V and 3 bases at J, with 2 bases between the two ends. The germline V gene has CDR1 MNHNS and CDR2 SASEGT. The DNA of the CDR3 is TGTGCCAGCAGTGAACTCTACGAGCAGTACTTC. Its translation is CASSELYEQYF.